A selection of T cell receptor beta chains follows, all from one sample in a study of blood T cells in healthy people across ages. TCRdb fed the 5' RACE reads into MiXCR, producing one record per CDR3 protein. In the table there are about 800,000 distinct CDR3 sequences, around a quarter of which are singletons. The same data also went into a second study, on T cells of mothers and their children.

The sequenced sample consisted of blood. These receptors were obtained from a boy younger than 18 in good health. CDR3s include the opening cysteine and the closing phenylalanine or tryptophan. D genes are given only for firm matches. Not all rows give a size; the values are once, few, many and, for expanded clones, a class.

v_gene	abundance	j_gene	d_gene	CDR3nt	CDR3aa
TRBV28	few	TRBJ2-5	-	TGTGCCAGCAGTTACTCGAATCCCGTTGAACGGGGGGAGACCCAGTACTTC	CASSYSNPVERGETQYF
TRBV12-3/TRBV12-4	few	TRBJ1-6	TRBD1	TGTGCCAGCAGACGACAGGGGGCGCGGAATTCACCCCTCCACTTT	CASRRQGARNSPLHF
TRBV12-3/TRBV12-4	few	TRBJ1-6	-	TGTGCCAGCAGTCGGGACGGGAATTCACCCCTCCACTTT	CASSRDGNSPLHF
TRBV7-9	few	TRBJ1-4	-	TGTGCCAGCAGCTTAGTGGTGGAGAATGAAAAACTGTTTTTT	CASSLVVENEKLFF
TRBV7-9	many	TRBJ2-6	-	TGTGCCAGCAGCTTGGACGGGATTTCTGGGGCCAACGTCCTGACTTTC	CASSLDGISGANVLTF
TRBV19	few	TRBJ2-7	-	TGTGCCAGTAGCGGGACTGCTCTACAGTACGAGCAGTACTTC	CASSGTALQYEQYF
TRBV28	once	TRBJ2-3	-	TGTGCCAGCAGTTCGCCGGGGCGGATTTTCGCAGATACGCAGTATTTT	CASSSPGRIFADTQYF
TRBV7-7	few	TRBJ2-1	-	TGTGCTATCAGCGAGGGTTCCTACAATGAGCAGTTCTTC	CAISEGSYNEQFF
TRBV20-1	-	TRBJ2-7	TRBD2	TGCAGTGCTAGAGTTCCCCAGCGGGGCAGGGACGAGCAGTATTTC	CSARVPQRGRDEQYF
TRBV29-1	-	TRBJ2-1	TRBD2	TGCAGCGTTGAGTTGTCTAGCGGGTGGGGGGGCAATGAGCAGTTCTTC	CSVELSSGWGGNEQFF
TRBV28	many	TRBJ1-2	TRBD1	TGTGCCAGCAGCCCCGGGGGACAGAGCGCCTTAGTGAGATATGGCTACACCTTC	CASSPGGQSALVRYGYTF
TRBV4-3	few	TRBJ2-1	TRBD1	TGCGCCAGCAGCCAAAACAGGGGCATCACTGAGCAGTTCTTC	CASSQNRGITEQFF
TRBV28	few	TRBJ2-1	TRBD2	TGTGCCAGCAGCCCCCCGGGGGGGTTTGAGAATGAGCAGTTCTTC	CASSPPGGFENEQFF
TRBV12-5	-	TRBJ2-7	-	TGTGCTAGTGGTTTGGACGATGCCGAGCAGTACTTC	CASGLDDAEQYF
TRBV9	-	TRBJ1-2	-	TGTGCCAGCAGCGCATGGGGAAGAGGAGGCTACGGCTACACCTTC	CASSAWGRGGYGYTF
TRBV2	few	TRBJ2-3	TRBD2	TGTGCCAGCAGTGAAGCGCGGGGGAATCGAATGTATTTT	CASSEARGNRMYF
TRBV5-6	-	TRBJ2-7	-	TGTGCCAGCAGCTTTTCAAGCTTAGGAGCCTACGAGCAGTACTTC	CASSFSSLGAYEQYF
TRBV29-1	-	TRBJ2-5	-	TGCAGCGTTGAAGCTTTCTTAGACACCTACAATGAGCAGTACTTC	CSVEAFLDTYNEQYF
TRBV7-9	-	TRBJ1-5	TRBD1	TGTGCCAGCAGCCCGGGACAGCCCACAGATACGCAGCATTTT	CASSPGQPTDTQHF
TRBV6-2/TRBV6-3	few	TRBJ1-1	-	TGTGCCAGCACTGCGGGACACCTGAACACTGAAGCTTTCTTT	CASTAGHLNTEAFF
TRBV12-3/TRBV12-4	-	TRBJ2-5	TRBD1	TGTACCAGCAGTTCGTGGGACAGGGGGCAAGAGACCCAGTACTTC	CTSSSWDRGQETQYF
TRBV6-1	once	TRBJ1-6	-	TGTGCCAGCAGCGCCGGGACCCCGGGTCGGACACCCCTCCACTTT	CASSAGTPGRTPLHF
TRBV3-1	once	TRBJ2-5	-	TGTGCCAGCAGCCCAGACAGGATGGGGGAAGAGACCCAGTACTTC	CASSPDRMGEETQYF
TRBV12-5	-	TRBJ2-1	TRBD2	TGTGCTAGTGGTTTGTTCTTAGTGGGTGGACTAGCGGGAGCGGGCCTCTCCTACAATGAGCAGTTCTTC	CASGLFLVGGLAGAGLSYNEQFF
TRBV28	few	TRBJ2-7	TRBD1	TGTGCCAGCAGGGAAGCCGGGACAGCGGACGAGCAGTACTTC	CASREAGTADEQYF
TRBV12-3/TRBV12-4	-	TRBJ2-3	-	TGTGCCAGCAGTCTTGACACGTTTAGCACAGATACGCAGTATTTT	CASSLDTFSTDTQYF
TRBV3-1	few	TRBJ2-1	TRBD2	TGTGCCAGCAGCCGAGAGCTGGGGCTAGCGGATTACAATGAGCAGTTCTTC	CASSRELGLADYNEQFF
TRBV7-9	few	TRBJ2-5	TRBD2	TGTGCCAGCAGCTATAGGGTAGCGGGAGGGTCCCAAGAGACCCAGTACTTC	CASSYRVAGGSQETQYF
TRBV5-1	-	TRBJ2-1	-	TGCGCCAGCAGCTTGTTATGGAATTCGGGGGAGCCCTACAATGAGCAGTTCTTC	CASSLLWNSGEPYNEQFF
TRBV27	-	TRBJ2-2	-	TGTGCCAGCAGTGCGGACACCGGGGAGCTGTTTTTT	CASSADTGELFF
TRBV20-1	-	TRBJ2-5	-	TGCAGTGCTAGGTCCCCAGGGAAGGAGACCCAGTACTTC	CSARSPGKETQYF
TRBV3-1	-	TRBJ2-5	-	TGTGCCAGCAGCTGGACAGGGAGGGGTCAAGAGACCCAGTACTTC	CASSWTGRGQETQYF
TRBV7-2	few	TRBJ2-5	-	TGTGCCAGCAGTCTCTTCCCCGGGGGACGGGAGACCCAGTACTTC	CASSLFPGGRETQYF
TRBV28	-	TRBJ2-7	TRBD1	TGTGCCAGCAGTCCCTCACAGGGGGTGGAAGGGTACGAGCAGTACTTC	CASSPSQGVEGYEQYF
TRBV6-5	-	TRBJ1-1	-	TGTGCCAGCAGTTACTCGCCAGGGGTCGTCACTGAAGCTTTCTTT	CASSYSPGVVTEAFF
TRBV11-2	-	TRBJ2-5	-	TGTGCCAGCAGCTTAGGCGTGGCTAGGGAAGAGACCCAGTACTTC	CASSLGVAREETQYF
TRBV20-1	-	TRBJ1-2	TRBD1	TGCAGTGCTAGAAGACGACAGGGGCCCTATGGCTACACCTTC	CSARRRQGPYGYTF
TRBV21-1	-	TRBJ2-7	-	TGTGCCAGCAGCAAAGGGGCTTGCGAGCAGTACTTC	CASSKGACEQYF
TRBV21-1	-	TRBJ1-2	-	TGTGCCAGCAGCAAATTCGGACAGGGGGTTCTTGCCTTGAACTATGGCTACGCCTTC	CASSKFGQGVLALNYGYAF
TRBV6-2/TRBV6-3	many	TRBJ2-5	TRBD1	TGTGCCAGCAGTAGGACAGGGGGCCGAGAGACCCAGTACTTC	CASSRTGGRETQYF